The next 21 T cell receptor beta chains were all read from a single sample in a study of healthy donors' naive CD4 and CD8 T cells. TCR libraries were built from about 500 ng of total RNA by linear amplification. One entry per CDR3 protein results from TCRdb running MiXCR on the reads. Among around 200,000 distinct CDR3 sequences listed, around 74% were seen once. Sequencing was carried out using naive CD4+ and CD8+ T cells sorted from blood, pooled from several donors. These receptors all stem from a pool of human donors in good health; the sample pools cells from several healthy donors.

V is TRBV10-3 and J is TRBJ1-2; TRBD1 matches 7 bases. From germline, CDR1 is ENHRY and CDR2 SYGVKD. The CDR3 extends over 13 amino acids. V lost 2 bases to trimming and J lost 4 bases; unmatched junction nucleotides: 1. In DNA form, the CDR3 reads TGTGCCATCAGTGAGAGACAGGGCTATGGCTACACCTTC. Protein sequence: CAISERQGYGYTF.

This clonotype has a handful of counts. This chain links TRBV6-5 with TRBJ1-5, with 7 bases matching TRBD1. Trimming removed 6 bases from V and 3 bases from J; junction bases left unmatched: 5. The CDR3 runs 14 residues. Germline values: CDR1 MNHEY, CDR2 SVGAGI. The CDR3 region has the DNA TGTGCCAGCAGCCAGGGACAGATCAATCAGCCCCAGCATTTT. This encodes CASSQGQINQPQHF.

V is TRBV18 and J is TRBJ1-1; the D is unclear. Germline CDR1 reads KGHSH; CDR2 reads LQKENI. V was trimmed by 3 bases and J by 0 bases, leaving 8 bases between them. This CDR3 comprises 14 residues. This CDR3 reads CASSPQAVNTEAFF. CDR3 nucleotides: TGTGCCAGCTCACCCCAGGCCGTGAACACTGAAGCTTTCTTT.

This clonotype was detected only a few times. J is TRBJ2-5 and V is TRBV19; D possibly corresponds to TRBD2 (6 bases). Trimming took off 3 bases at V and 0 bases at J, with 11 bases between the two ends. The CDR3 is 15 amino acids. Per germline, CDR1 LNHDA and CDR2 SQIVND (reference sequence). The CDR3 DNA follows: TGTGCCAGTAGTATTATATGGGGGGACCAAGAGACCCAGTACTTC. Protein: CASSIIWGDQETQYF. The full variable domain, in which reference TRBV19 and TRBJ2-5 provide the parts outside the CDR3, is DGGITQSPKYLFRKEGQNVTLSCEQNLNHDAMYWYRQDPGQGLRLIYYSQIVNDFQKGDIAEGYSVSREKKESFPLTVTSAQKNPTAFYLCASSIIWGDQETQYFGPGTRLLVL.

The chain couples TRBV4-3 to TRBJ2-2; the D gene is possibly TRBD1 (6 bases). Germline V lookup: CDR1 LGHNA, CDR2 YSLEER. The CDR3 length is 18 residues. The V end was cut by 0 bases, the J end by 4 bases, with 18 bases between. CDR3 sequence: CASSQDLEQGTGTGELFF. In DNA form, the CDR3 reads TGCGCCAGCAGCCAAGACCTAGAACAGGGAACGGGCACCGGGGAGCTGTTTTTT.

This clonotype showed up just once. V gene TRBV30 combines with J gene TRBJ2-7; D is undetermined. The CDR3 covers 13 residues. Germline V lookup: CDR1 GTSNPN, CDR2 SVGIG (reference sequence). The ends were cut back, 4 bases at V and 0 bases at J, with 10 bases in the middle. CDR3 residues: CAWTGGSSYEQYF. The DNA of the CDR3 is TGTGCCTGGACCGGCGGCAGCTCCTACGAGCAGTACTTC.

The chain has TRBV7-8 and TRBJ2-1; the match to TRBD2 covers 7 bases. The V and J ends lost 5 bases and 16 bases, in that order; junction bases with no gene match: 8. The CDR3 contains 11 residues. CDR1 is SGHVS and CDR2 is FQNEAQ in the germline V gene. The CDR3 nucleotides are TGTGCCAGCAGCGTCCCCGGGACTACCTTCTTC. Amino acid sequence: CASSVPGTTFF.

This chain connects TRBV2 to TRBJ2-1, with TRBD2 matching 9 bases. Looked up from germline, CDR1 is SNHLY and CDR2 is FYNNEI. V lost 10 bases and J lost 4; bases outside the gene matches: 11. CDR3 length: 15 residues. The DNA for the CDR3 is TGTGCCACCCCCCTTGGGCTAGCGGGGTACAATGAGCAGTTCTTC. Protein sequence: CATPLGLAGYNEQFF.

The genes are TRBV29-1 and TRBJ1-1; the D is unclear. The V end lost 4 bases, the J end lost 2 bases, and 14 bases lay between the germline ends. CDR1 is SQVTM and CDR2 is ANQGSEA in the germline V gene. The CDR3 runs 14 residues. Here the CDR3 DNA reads TGCAGCGTTGCCCCCGCAGGCGGTAACACTGAAGCTTTCTTT. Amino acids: CSVAPAGGNTEAFF.

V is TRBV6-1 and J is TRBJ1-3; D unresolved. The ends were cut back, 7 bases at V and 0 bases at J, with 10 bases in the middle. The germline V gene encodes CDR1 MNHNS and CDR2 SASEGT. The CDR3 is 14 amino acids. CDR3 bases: TGTGCCAGCAACACAGATCACTCTGGAAACACCATATATTTT. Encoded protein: CASNTDHSGNTIYF.

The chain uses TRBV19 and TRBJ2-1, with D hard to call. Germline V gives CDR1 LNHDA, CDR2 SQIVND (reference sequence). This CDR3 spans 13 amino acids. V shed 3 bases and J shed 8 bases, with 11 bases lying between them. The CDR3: CASSISSVDEQFF. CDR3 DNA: TGTGCCAGTAGTATCTCGTCGGTTGATGAGCAGTTCTTC. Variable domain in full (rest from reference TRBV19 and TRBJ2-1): DGGITQSPKYLFRKEGQNVTLSCEQNLNHDAMYWYRQDPGQGLRLIYYSQIVNDFQKGDIAEGYSVSREKKESFPLTVTSAQKNPTAFYLCASSISSVDEQFFGPGTRLTVL.

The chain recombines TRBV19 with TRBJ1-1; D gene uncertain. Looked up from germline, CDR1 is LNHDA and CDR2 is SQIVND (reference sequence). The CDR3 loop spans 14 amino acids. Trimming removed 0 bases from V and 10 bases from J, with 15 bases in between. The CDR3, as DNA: TGTGCCAGTAGTATAGACCGCCATCCCGAGGGAGCTTTCTTT. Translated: CASSIDRHPEGAFF.

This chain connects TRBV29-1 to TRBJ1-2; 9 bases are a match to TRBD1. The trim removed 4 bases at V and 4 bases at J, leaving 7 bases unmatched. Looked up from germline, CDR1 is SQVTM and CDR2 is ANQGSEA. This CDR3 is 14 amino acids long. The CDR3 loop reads CSVVTGQGLYGYTF. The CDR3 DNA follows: TGCAGCGTTGTTACTGGACAGGGGCTCTATGGCTACACCTTC.

The CDR3 DNA sequence: TGTGCCAGCAAAACCCGCGAGGGGCAAAGCTACGAGCAGTACTTC. Its protein product is CASKTREGQSYEQYF. V is TRBV6-2 or TRBV6-3 and J is TRBJ2-7; D might be TRBD1 or TRBD2, each matching 5 bases. Germline CDR1 MNHEY, CDR2 SVGEGT. The V end lost 7 bases, the J end lost 3 bases, and 19 bases lay between the germline ends. This CDR3 region has 15 residues.

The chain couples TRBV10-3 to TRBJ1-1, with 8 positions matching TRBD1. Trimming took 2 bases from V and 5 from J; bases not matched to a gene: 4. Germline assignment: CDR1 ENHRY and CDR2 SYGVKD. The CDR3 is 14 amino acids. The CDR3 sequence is CAISEGQGQTEAFF. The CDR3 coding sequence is TGTGCCATCAGTGAGGGACAGGGTCAGACTGAAGCTTTCTTT.

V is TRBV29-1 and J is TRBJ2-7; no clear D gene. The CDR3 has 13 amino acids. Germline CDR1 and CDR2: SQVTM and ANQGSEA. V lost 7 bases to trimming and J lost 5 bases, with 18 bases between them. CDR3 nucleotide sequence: TGCAGCGCCGCCGAGGTAGGGTACAACGAGCAGTACTTC. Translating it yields CSAAEVGYNEQYF.

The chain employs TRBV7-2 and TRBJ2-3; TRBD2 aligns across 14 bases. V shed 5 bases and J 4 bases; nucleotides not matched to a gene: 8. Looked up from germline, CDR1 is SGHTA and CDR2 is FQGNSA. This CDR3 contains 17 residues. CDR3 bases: TGTGCCAGCAGCACGGGACTAGCGGGAGATCTCCCAGATACGCAGTATTTT. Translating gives CASSTGLAGDLPDTQYF.

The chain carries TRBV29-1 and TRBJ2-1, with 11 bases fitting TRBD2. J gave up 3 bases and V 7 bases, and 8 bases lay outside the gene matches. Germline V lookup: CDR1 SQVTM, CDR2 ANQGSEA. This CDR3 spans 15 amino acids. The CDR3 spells CSASAGTSGYNEQFF. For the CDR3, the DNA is TGCAGCGCCAGCGCCGGGACTAGCGGCTACAATGAGCAGTTCTTC.

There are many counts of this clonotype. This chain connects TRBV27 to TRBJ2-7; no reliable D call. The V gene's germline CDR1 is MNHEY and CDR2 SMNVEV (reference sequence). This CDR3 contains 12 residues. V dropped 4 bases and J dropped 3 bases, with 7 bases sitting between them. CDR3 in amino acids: CASSSGLYEQYF. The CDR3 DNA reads TGTGCCAGCAGTTCTGGCCTCTACGAGCAGTACTTC.

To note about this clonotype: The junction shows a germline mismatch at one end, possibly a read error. The CDR3, as DNA: TGTGCCAGCAGCTTGTTGGTTGACACAGATACGCAGTATTTT. Residues: CASSLLVDTDTQYF. The rearrangement uses TRBV5-1 and TRBJ2-3; D remains unclear. Germline V gives CDR1 SGHRS, CDR2 YFSETQ. The CDR3 is made up of 14 amino acids.

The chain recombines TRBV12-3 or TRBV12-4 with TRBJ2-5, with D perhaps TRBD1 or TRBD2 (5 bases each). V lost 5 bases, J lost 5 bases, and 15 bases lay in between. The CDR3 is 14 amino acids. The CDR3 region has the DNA TGTGCCAGCAGTCCGGGGACGCCCGCGGAGACCCAGTACTTC. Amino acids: CASSPGTPAETQYF.